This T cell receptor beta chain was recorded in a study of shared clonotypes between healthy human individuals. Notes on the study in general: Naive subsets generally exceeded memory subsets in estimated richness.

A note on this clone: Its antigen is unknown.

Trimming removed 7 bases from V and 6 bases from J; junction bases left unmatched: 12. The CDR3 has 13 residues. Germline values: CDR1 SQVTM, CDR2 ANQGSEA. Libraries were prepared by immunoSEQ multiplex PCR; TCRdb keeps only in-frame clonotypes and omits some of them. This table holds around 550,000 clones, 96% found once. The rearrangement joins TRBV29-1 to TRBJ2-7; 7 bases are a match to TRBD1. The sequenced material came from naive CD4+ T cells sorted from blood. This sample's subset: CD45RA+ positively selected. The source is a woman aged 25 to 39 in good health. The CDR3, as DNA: TGCAGCGCCGGGCACAGGGGAATCTCCGAGCAGTACTTC. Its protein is CSAGHRGISEQYF.